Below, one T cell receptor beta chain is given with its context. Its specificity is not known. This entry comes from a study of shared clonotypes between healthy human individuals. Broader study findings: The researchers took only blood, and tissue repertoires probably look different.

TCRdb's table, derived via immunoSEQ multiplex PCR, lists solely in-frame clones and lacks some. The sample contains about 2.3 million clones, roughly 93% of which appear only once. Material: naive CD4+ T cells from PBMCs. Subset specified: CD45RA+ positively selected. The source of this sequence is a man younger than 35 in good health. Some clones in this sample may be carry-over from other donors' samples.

The CDR3 DNA sequence: TGTGCCCGGGCCCGATTGAACACCGGGGAGCTGTTTTTT. Translation gives CARARLNTGELFF. This chain links TRBV30 with TRBJ2-2; D not resolved. V lost 8 bases to trimming and J lost 1 base, with 11 bases between them. Germline loops: CDR1 GTSNPN, CDR2 SVGIG (reference sequence). The CDR3 runs 13 residues. Full variable domain (outside the CDR3, taken from reference TRBV30 and TRBJ2-2): SQTIHQWPATLVQPVGSPLSLECTVEGTSNPNLYWYRQAAGRGLQLLFYSVGIGQISSEVPQNLSASRPQDRQFILSSKKLLLSDSGFYLCARARLNTGELFFGEGSRLTVL.